The clone carrying this T cell receptor (beta chain) has ten or more counts. Other DNA sequences within the sample encode an identical CDR3. It was during active infection that Seattle patients were enrolled and then longitudinally followed. This entry belongs to a study of blood T cell repertoires in COVID-19. At the level of the study: Acute-phase and convalescent COVID-19 samples originated in the United States, Italy and Spain.

Sequencing was performed with immunoSEQ multiplex PCR; in TCRdb, only in-frame clones are kept and a portion is missing. The sample lists 200,000 to 300,000 clones, 70% to 90% occurring once. The receptor's source is an older woman with COVID-19, enrolled during active disease. The sample comprised peripheral blood.

The CDR3 here is CASSWTSGDNEQFF. CDR3 nucleotides: TGTGCCAGCTCTTGGACTAGCGGAGACAATGAGCAGTTCTTC. V is TRBV3-1 (or the pseudogene TRBV3-2) and J is TRBJ2-1, with TRBD2 identical over 10 bases. Germline V CDR1 and CDR2: LGHDT, YNNKEL (reference sequence). The CDR3 consists of 14 residues. V lost 8 bases to trimming and J lost 5 bases; unmatched junction nucleotides: 6.